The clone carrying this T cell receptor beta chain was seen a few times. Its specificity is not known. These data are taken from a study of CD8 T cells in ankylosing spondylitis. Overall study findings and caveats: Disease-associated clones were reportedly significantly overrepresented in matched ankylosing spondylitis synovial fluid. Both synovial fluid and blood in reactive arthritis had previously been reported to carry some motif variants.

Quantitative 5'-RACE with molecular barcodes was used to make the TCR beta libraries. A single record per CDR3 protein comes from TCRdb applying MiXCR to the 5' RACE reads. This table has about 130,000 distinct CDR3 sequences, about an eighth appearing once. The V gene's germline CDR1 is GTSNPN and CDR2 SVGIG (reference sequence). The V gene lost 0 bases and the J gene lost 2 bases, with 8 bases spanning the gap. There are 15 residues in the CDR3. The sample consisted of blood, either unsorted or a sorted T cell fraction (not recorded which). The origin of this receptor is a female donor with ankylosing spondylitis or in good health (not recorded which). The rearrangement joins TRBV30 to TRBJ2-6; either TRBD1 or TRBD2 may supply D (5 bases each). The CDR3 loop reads CAWSVRGAGANVLTF. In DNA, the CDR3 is TGTGCCTGGAGTGTACGGGGCGCTGGGGCCAACGTCCTGACTTTC.